The 6 T cell receptor beta chains below were found in one sample sequenced in a study of shared clonotypes between healthy human individuals. Profiled with immunoSEQ multiplex PCR; TCRdb holds only in-frame clones, not every one. The repertoire holds about half a million clones, with 60% to 80% as singletons. The sample was PBMCs. These receptors came from a woman aged 40 to 50 in good health. Some clones in this sample may be carry-over from other donors' samples.

This clone was recorded a few times. V and J are TRBV9 and TRBJ2-6; TRBD2 agrees at 12 bases. CDR1 SGDLS and CDR2 YYNGEE come from the germline V gene. The CDR3 is 18 residues long. The ends lost 4 bases at V and 4 bases at J; junction bases unmatched: 9. The CDR3 loop reads CASSPRLAGVSGANVLTF. The CDR3 DNA reads TGTGCCAGCAGCCCCCGACTAGCGGGAGTCTCCGGGGCCAACGTCCTGACTTTC.

The V gene is TRBV6-5, the J gene TRBJ2-7; 9 bases agree with TRBD1. This CDR3 comprises 13 residues. The V segment lost 6 bases and the J segment 6 bases; nucleotides outside the gene matches: 6. CDR1 is MNHEY, CDR2 SVGAGI, per germline. The CDR3 nucleotides read TGTGCCAGCAGACGGACAGGGGTCGGCGAGCAGTACTTC. This gives the protein CASRRTGVGEQYF.

V is TRBV11-2 and J is TRBJ2-3; 12 nucleotides agree with TRBD2. The CDR3 spans 18 residues. Germline loops: CDR1 SGHAT, CDR2 FQNNGV. J was trimmed by 4 bases and V by 7 bases; bases with no gene match: 15. CDR3 sequence reads: CASTPGLAGRGGADTQYF. CDR3 coding DNA: TGTGCCAGCACCCCGGGACTAGCGGGCCGCGGGGGGGCAGATACGCAGTATTTT.

V is TRBV4-1 and J is TRBJ2-3; maybe TRBD2 (7 bases). V lost 1 base to trimming and J lost 4 bases, with 18 bases between them. Per the germline V gene, CDR1 is MGHRA and CDR2 is YSYEKL. The CDR3 contains 17 residues. In DNA form, the CDR3 reads TGCGCCAGCAGCCAAGGGGCGGGGGCCGGGGTTCCAGATACGCAGTATTTT. This encodes CASSQGAGAGVPDTQYF.

This clone was observed a single time. This chain joins TRBV9 and TRBJ1-1; D ambiguous. Germline lookup yields CDR1 SGDLS and CDR2 YYNGEE. Deletions cut 3 bases from V and 4 bases from J, with 16 bases between. The CDR3 is made up of 15 amino acids. DNA for the CDR3: TGTGCCAGCAGCGAGTCCCCGAGGCGCGGCACTGAAGCTTTCTTT. Protein: CASSESPRRGTEAFF. Full variable domain (rest looked up from reference TRBV9 and TRBJ1-1): DSGVTQTPKHLITATGQRVTLRCSPRSGDLSVYWYQQSLDQGLQFLIQYYNGEERAKGNILERFSAQQFPDLHSELNLSSLELGDSALYFCASSESPRRGTEAFFGQGTRLTVV.

This clone was picked up a small number of times. The chain uses TRBV28 and TRBJ1-2; TRBD1 is a possible D gene (6 bases). Trimming removed 7 bases from V and 3 bases from J, with 18 bases in between. Per germline, CDR1 MDHEN and CDR2 SYDVKM. The CDR3 loop spans 15 amino acids. The CDR3, as DNA: TGTGCCAGCATCCCGGGCTGGGGGCTTTACTATGGCTACACCTTC. It is translated as CASIPGWGLYYGYTF.